This T cell receptor (beta chain) is from a study of blood T cells in healthy people across ages. Whole-study results and caveats: More naive CD4+ cells and higher diversity marked long-lived donors relative to aged donors.

This clonotype was seen only a few times. The antigen is unknown. V shed 0 bases and J 5 bases; nucleotides not matched to a gene: 5. This CDR3 has 14 amino acids. The germline CDR1 and CDR2 sequences are SGHRS and YFSETQ. With a J-beta primer mix and a sample-barcoded 5' primer, a second PCR ran about 6 to 11 cycles. TCRdb re-called the 5' RACE reads with MiXCR, one entry per CDR3 protein. The table shows about 500,000 distinct CDR3 sequences, with around 24% occurring only once. Separately, the same data were catalogued under a study of T cells of mothers and their children.

The source material was blood. The origin of this receptor is a boy younger than 18 in good health. This chain links TRBV5-1 with TRBJ2-7; 7 bases match TRBD1. The DNA for the CDR3 is TGCGCCAGCAGCTTGGACAGGGGATCCCACGAGCAGTACTTC. It codes for CASSLDRGSHEQYF.